A single sample gave rise to the 29 T cell receptor beta chains below, sequenced in a study of CD8 T cells in Susac syndrome. Random hexamers served to reverse transcribe roughly 0.45 to 1 ug RNA. TCRdb used MiXCR to reprocess the immunoSEQ multiplex PCR reads, holding one entry per CDR3 protein. In the table there are about 300,000 distinct CDR3 sequences, approximately 90% of which are singletons. Sample: CD8+ T cells from PBMCs. These receptors all stem from a human donor with multiple sclerosis.

The rearrangement joins TRBV18 to TRBJ2-1, with D unclear. The CDR3 runs to 12 residues. V gave up 2 bases and J gave up 8 bases, with 7 bases separating them. CDR1 is KGHSH and CDR2 is LQKENI in the germline V gene. In DNA form, the CDR3 reads TGTGCCAGCTCACCAGGGAACGATGAGCAGTTCTTC. Amino acids: CASSPGNDEQFF.

The chain recombines TRBV5-1 with TRBJ2-2; 8 bases agree with TRBD2. From germline, CDR1 is SGHRS and CDR2 YFSETQ. This CDR3 region has 18 residues. The J segment lost 1 base and the V segment lost 0 bases, leaving 8 bases of the junction unmatched. The CDR3 protein is CASSLALAGTKNTGELFF. In nucleotides, the CDR3 is TGCGCCAGCAGCTTGGCGCTAGCGGGCACTAAGAACACCGGGGAGCTGTTTTTT.

This chain joins TRBV19 and TRBJ2-7; D is unresolved. The germline V and J ends were trimmed by 4 bases and 2 bases, with 9 bases remaining between them. Germline lookup yields CDR1 LNHDA and CDR2 SQIVND (reference sequence). This CDR3 comprises 13 residues. The chain's CDR3 is CASSSGPAYEQYF. In nucleotides, the CDR3 is TGTGCCAGTAGTAGCGGACCTGCCTACGAGCAGTACTTC.

The chain recombines TRBV2 with TRBJ2-5; 7 nucleotides line up with TRBD2. V shed 3 bases and J 0 bases; nucleotides not matched to a gene: 7. Germline loops: CDR1 SNHLY, CDR2 FYNNEI. The CDR3 runs 16 residues. CDR3 nucleotide sequence: TGTGCCAGCAGTGATTCTAGCGGAGGGTACCAAGAGACCCAGTACTTC. Protein product: CASSDSSGGYQETQYF.

This clonotype has only one observation. The chain has TRBV14 and TRBJ1-2, with TRBD1 as a possible D gene (6 bases). Trimming took off 0 bases at V and 4 bases at J, with 15 bases between the two ends. The CDR3 consists of 16 residues. In germline, CDR1 is SGHDN, CDR2 FVKESK. In nucleotides, the CDR3 is TGTGCCAGCAGCCAAGACCCCCTGGACAGATCCTATGGCTACACCTTC. As protein: CASSQDPLDRSYGYTF.

The chain employs TRBV6-1 and TRBJ2-2, with unresolved D. CDR1 is MNHNS and CDR2 is SASEGT in the germline V gene. Trimming removed 6 bases from V and 3 bases from J, with 8 bases in between. The CDR3 consists of 13 residues. The CDR3 DNA is TGTGCCAGCAGGAACATCGACACCGGGGAGCTGTTTTTT. It encodes CASRNIDTGELFF.

J is TRBJ1-5 and V is TRBV19, with TRBD1 identical over 10 bases. Trimming at V came to 4 bases and at J to 9 bases, leaving 6 bases not matched to a gene. From germline, CDR1 is LNHDA and CDR2 SQIVND (reference sequence). The CDR3 runs 14 residues. The CDR3 is CASSTGTGVTPQHF. As DNA, the CDR3 is TGTGCCAGTAGTACAGGGACAGGGGTCACGCCCCAGCATTTT.

The chain carries TRBV27 and TRBJ2-7; D possibly uses TRBD1 or TRBD2 (6 bases each). V gave up 6 bases and J gave up 7 bases, with 22 bases separating them. The CDR3 runs to 15 residues. Per the germline V gene, CDR1 is MNHEY and CDR2 is SMNVEV (reference sequence). CDR3 coding DNA: TGTGCCAGCAGCCCCGCCCCGGGGGCCGCGTGGGAGCAGTACTTC. It translates to CASSPAPGAAWEQYF.

The J gene is TRBJ2-2, the V gene TRBV5-1; 9 bases fit TRBD2. This CDR3 is built from 15 residues. V lost 2 bases to trimming and J lost 4 bases; unmatched junction nucleotides: 3. The V gene's germline CDR1 is SGHRS and CDR2 YFSETQ. The CDR3 is CASSFSGGSTGELFF. The CDR3 DNA sequence: TGCGCCAGCAGCTTTAGCGGGGGATCCACCGGGGAGCTGTTTTTT.

The chain uses TRBV27 and TRBJ2-5, with 7 bases identical to TRBD2. The CDR3 contains 13 residues. V trimming: 4 bases; J trimming: 5 bases; junction bases outside the gene matches: 4. CDR1 MNHEY and CDR2 SMNVEV come from the germline V gene (reference sequence). The CDR3 nucleotides read TGTGCCAGCAGTTCGGAGGGAGGGGAGACCCAGTACTTC. It specifies CASSSEGGETQYF.

The rearrangement joins TRBV28 to TRBJ2-7, with TRBD2 identical over 7 bases. CDR1 MDHEN and CDR2 SYDVKM come from the germline V gene. The junction had 4 bases not matched to a gene; V was cut back by 8 bases and J by 6 bases. The CDR3 is 11 amino acids. The DNA for the CDR3 is TGTGCCAGCGCCTGGGGGGGCGAGCAGTACTTC. Translating it yields CASAWGGEQYF.

The CDR3 nucleotides are TGTGCCAGCAGCGGATTAGCGGGGGGGCCGACTTACGAGCAGTACTTC. This codes for CASSGLAGGPTYEQYF. This sequence joins TRBV9 and TRBJ2-7; TRBD2 matches at 11 bases. The CDR3 runs 16 residues. Losses at the gene ends were 3 bases for V and 4 bases for J; bases not matched to a gene: 9. From germline, CDR1 is SGDLS and CDR2 YYNGEE.

V gene TRBV9 combines with J gene TRBJ2-1; 8 bases line up with TRBD2. Germline trimming cut 0 bases from V and 6 bases from J; bases unmatched to any gene: 11. Germline assignment: CDR1 SGDLS and CDR2 YYNGEE. The CDR3 has 17 amino acids. This CDR3 reads CASSVVERTSHGNEQFF. CDR3 sequence (DNA): TGTGCCAGCAGCGTAGTTGAGAGGACTAGCCACGGCAATGAGCAGTTCTTC.

The chain has TRBV6-2 or TRBV6-3 and TRBJ2-2; no firm D call. CDR3 length: 11 residues. CDR1 and CDR2 from the germline V gene are MNHEY and SVGEGT. V lost 11 bases and J 0 bases, leaving 4 bases between the germline ends. CDR3 in DNA: TGTGCCGGCACGAACACCGGGGAGCTGTTTTTT. This codes for CAGTNTGELFF.

The rearrangement uses TRBV29-1 and TRBJ1-1, with D possibly being TRBD1 (6 bases). The ends were cut back, 2 bases at V and 7 bases at J, with 11 bases in the middle. Looked up from germline, CDR1 is SQVTM and CDR2 is ANQGSEA. The CDR3 is made up of 12 amino acids. The CDR3 spells CSVEWTVYEAFF. CDR3 in DNA: TGCAGCGTTGAATGGACAGTCTATGAAGCTTTCTTT.

V gene TRBV11-2 combines with J gene TRBJ2-5; D possibly matches TRBD1 or TRBD2 (6 bases each). V was trimmed by 5 bases and J by 5 bases, leaving 18 bases between them. CDR3 length: 15 amino acids. The germline V gene has CDR1 SGHAT and CDR2 FQNNGV. This CDR3 reads CASSALEGGGETQYF. CDR3 DNA sequence: TGTGCCAGCAGCGCCCTCGAGGGGGGTGGGGAGACCCAGTACTTC.

The chain combines TRBV10-3 with TRBJ1-2, with no clear D. This CDR3 has 12 residues. Trimming shortened V by 11 bases and J by 1 base, and 11 bases separated the two germline ends. Germline values: CDR1 ENHRY, CDR2 SYGVKD. The CDR3 DNA sequence: TGTGCCTTCAAGGCGGTTAACTATGGCTACACCTTC. It is translated as CAFKAVNYGYTF.

J is TRBJ2-1 and V is TRBV14; unclear D gene. V dropped 4 bases and J dropped 7 bases, with 14 bases sitting between them. Germline V gene data show CDR1 as SGHDN and CDR2 as FVKESK. The CDR3 loop spans 14 amino acids. The CDR3 DNA sequence: TGTGCCAGCAGCCCCCTAGGGCGGTTAAATGAGCAGTTCTTC. This codes for CASSPLGRLNEQFF.

In its sample, this clonotype was seen once. The CDR3 sequence is CASTPPLSNEQFF. The CDR3 bases are TGTGCCAGCACTCCGCCGCTGAGCAATGAGCAGTTCTTC. J is TRBJ2-1 and V is TRBV5-4; D is unclear. Between the trimmed V and J ends, which lost 6 bases and 6 bases, there was a span of 13 bases. This CDR3 is 13 amino acids long. The germline V gene encodes CDR1 SGHNT and CDR2 YYREEE (reference sequence).

This rearrangement joins TRBV12-3 or TRBV12-4 to TRBJ2-5; D might be TRBD2 (5 bases). This CDR3 spans 17 amino acids. The germline V and J ends were trimmed by 4 bases and 7 bases, with 25 bases remaining between them. CDR3 region: CASSWGFSEGPRRTQYF. CDR3 bases: TGTGCCAGCAGTTGGGGTTTTAGCGAGGGCCCTCGACGGACCCAGTACTTC.

The rearrangement links TRBV6-5 to TRBJ2-1; no clear D. V was cut by 0 bases and J by 8 bases, with 14 bases left in between. The CDR3 covers 15 residues. Germline assignment: CDR1 MNHEY and CDR2 SVGAGI. The CDR3 loop reads CASSYSISSLDEQFF. DNA of the CDR3: TGTGCCAGCAGTTACTCGATCAGCTCTTTGGATGAGCAGTTCTTC.

This chain uses TRBV4-3 with TRBJ1-6; D is uncertain. Germline CDR1 and CDR2: LGHNA and YSLEER. Trimming pared 2 bases from V and 4 bases from J, leaving 9 bases between. The CDR3 totals 15 residues. The CDR3 here is CASSQTSGYNSPLHF. The CDR3 DNA reads TGCGCCAGCAGCCAAACATCTGGTTATAATTCACCCCTCCACTTT.

The rearrangement uses TRBV7-2 and TRBJ1-1; no firm D call. The CDR3 runs to 12 residues. Germline V lookup: CDR1 SGHTA, CDR2 FQGNSA. V was clipped by 2 bases and J by 6 bases, with 7 bases between them. CDR3 residues: CASSLLSSEAFF. In nucleotides, the CDR3 is TGTGCCAGCAGCTTATTAAGTTCTGAAGCTTTCTTT.

This chain joins TRBV30 and TRBJ1-2; D uncertain. The V end lost 0 bases, the J end lost 6 bases, and 14 bases lay between the germline ends. The CDR3 is 14 residues long. Germline loops: CDR1 GTSNPN, CDR2 SVGIG (reference sequence). In DNA, the CDR3 is TGTGCCTGGAGTGTAATAGGTAGGGCCGATGGCTACACCTTC. This gives the protein CAWSVIGRADGYTF.

The V call is TRBV29-1, the J call TRBJ2-7; TRBD1 agrees at 7 bases. There are 12 residues in the CDR3. The germline CDR1 and CDR2 sequences are SQVTM and ANQGSEA. J was trimmed by 2 bases and V by 8 bases; bases with no gene match: 6. The CDR3: CSSGDSPYEQYF. CDR3 in DNA: TGCAGCTCCGGGGACAGTCCCTACGAGCAGTACTTC.

The chain recombines TRBV28 with TRBJ1-5; D perhaps matches TRBD1 (6 bases). Germline V gene lookup returns CDR1 MDHEN and CDR2 SYDVKM. Deletions cut 3 bases from V and 1 base from J, with 13 bases between. The CDR3 covers 16 residues. CDR3 amino acids: CASSFLAGASNQPQHF. In nucleotides, the CDR3 is TGTGCCAGCAGTTTCCTGGCAGGGGCGAGCAATCAGCCCCAGCATTTT.

This clonotype was observed a handful of times. The chain has TRBV28 and TRBJ2-1, with 9 bases identical to TRBD1. CDR1 MDHEN and CDR2 SYDVKM come from the germline V gene. CDR3 size: 15 residues. With V trimmed by 5 bases and J by 2 bases, 4 bases remained unmatched. Here the CDR3 reads CASSPGTGTYNEQFF. The CDR3 DNA reads as TGTGCCAGCAGTCCCGGGACAGGGACCTACAATGAGCAGTTCTTC. Full variable domain (missing parts from reference TRBV28 and TRBJ2-1): DVKVTQSSRYLVKRTGEKVFLECVQDMDHENMFWYRQDPGLGLRLIYFSYDVKMKEKGDIPEGYSVSREKKERFSLILESASTNQTSMYLCASSPGTGTYNEQFFGPGTRLTVL.

The chain carries TRBV19 and TRBJ2-1, with D possibly being TRBD2 (6 bases). Germline-derived CDR1 and CDR2 are LNHDA and SQIVND (reference sequence). CDR3 length: 15 residues. Trimming left V 4 bases short and J 4 bases short, with 14 bases between. The CDR3, as DNA: TGTGCCAGTAGTACGGGACTCCGAGGTTACAATGAGCAGTTCTTC. Translation: CASSTGLRGYNEQFF.

The rearrangement uses TRBV9 and TRBJ2-3, with a possible D match to TRBD2 (5 bases). CDR1 is SGDLS, CDR2 YYNGEE, per germline. This CDR3 region has 14 residues. The V and J ends lost 2 bases and 0 bases respectively, with 7 bases between them. The CDR3 protein is CASSVGGSTDTQYF. For the CDR3, the DNA is TGTGCCAGCAGCGTCGGCGGGAGCACAGATACGCAGTATTTT.